One and the same sample provided the 2 T cell receptor beta chains below, sequenced in a study of blood T cell repertoires in COVID-19. The table came from immunoSEQ multiplex PCR; TCRdb's copy has only in-frame clones and leaves some out. The table has some 180,000 clones, around four fifths seen once. Sequenced material: peripheral blood. The receptors were sampled from a woman of 80 years or more with COVID-19, enrolled during active disease.

This rearrangement joins TRBV15 to TRBJ2-2; 12 bases are a match to TRBD2. With 4 bases clipped from V and 7 bases from J, the junction kept 7 bases outside the gene matches. The germline CDR1 and CDR2 sequences are LNHNV and YYDKDF (reference sequence). CDR3 length equals 16 residues. Here the CDR3 DNA reads TGTGCCACCAGCACGGCTAGCGGGAGGGTTTTCGGGGAGCTGTTTTTT. Protein product: CATSTASGRVFGELFF.

The chain joins TRBV19 to TRBJ2-1; D not resolved. This CDR3 is 13 amino acids long. Per the germline V gene, CDR1 is LNHDA and CDR2 is SQIVND (reference sequence). Trimming stripped 3 bases from V and 2 bases from J, with 5 bases between. CDR3 region: CASSMSTYNEQFF. Written as DNA, the CDR3 is TGTGCCAGTAGTATGTCAACCTACAATGAGCAGTTCTTC.